The 21 T cell receptor beta chains below come from one sample, sequenced in a study of graft-versus-host responses after intestinal transplantation. Clones were sequenced by immunoSEQ multiplex PCR, and TCRdb holds only the in-frame ones, with some missing. The sample lists 90,000 to 95,000 clones; 85% to 95% were seen once. The antigens for these receptors are not known. Here the sequenced sample was unstimulated CD8+ T cells sorted from spleen or lymph node cells, taken before intestinal transplant. All receptors come from a human donor who received an intestinal transplant.

The rearrangement uses TRBV4-1 and TRBJ2-3; 7 nucleotides align to TRBD2. The CDR3 is 15 amino acids. After removal of 3 bases from V and 5 bases from J, the junction contained 8 bases not matched to a gene. CDR1 and CDR2 (germline): MGHRA, YSYEKL. The CDR3 sequence is CASSHPAGAVDTQYF. Here the CDR3 DNA reads TGCGCCAGCAGCCATCCGGCGGGAGCGGTAGATACGCAGTATTTT.

This chain links TRBV15 with TRBJ1-1, with a weak D call TRBD1 (6 bases). This CDR3 contains 13 residues. V lost 3 bases, J lost 7 bases, and 12 bases lay in between. Germline assignment: CDR1 LNHNV and CDR2 YYDKDF (reference sequence). The CDR3 sequence is CATSRDSSDEAFF. The CDR3 region has the DNA TGTGCCACCAGCAGGGACAGTTCAGATGAAGCTTTCTTT.

This chain uses TRBV5-1 with TRBJ2-7; 7 positions agree with TRBD2. V lost 3 bases, J lost 4 bases, and 13 bases stayed unmatched. The CDR3 length is 16 residues. Per the germline V gene, CDR1 is SGHRS and CDR2 is YFSETQ. CDR3 sequence: CASSSTSAPPLYEQYF. The CDR3 DNA follows: TGCGCCAGCAGCTCAACTAGCGCCCCCCCCCTGTACGAGCAGTACTTC.

The V call is TRBV19, the J call TRBJ1-6; D may be TRBD1 (6 bases). This CDR3 is built from 17 residues. The V and J ends lost 5 bases and 0 bases respectively, with 14 bases between them. CDR1 LNHDA and CDR2 SQIVND come from the germline V gene (reference sequence). Here the CDR3 DNA reads TGTGCCAGTAGTGGGTACAGGGCGAGCTCCTATAATTCACCCCTCCACTTT. It is translated as CASSGYRASSYNSPLHF.

The rearrangement uses TRBV7-7 and TRBJ2-3; 14 positions agree with TRBD2. The CDR3 is 15 residues long. J gave up 4 bases and V 5 bases, and 2 bases lay outside the gene matches. Germline V gene data show CDR1 as SSHAT and CDR2 as FNYEAQ (reference sequence). The CDR3 DNA reads TGTGCCAGCAGCCAGACTAGCGGGGGGGCAGATACGCAGTATTTT. This translates into CASSQTSGGADTQYF.

This clone appeared a single time. V gene TRBV5-6 combines with J gene TRBJ2-7, with 8 bases matching TRBD1. Per the germline V gene, CDR1 is SGHDT and CDR2 is YYEEEE. The CDR3 runs to 13 residues. The junction had 3 bases not matched to a gene; V was cut back by 4 bases and J by 3 bases. The CDR3 DNA sequence: TGTGCCAGCAGCACAGGGGGTGACTACGAGCAGTACTTC. The encoded protein is CASSTGGDYEQYF.

V gene TRBV9 combines with J gene TRBJ1-2, with a tentative D call TRBD1 (5 bases). From germline, CDR1 is SGDLS and CDR2 YYNGEE. CDR3 length: 15 residues. V lost 3 bases and J lost 4, with 16 bases in between. CDR3 coding DNA: TGTGCCAGCAGCGCATCTACCGGGACTATCTATGGCTACACCTTC. Protein: CASSASTGTIYGYTF. The full variable domain, its missing parts supplied by reference TRBV9 and TRBJ1-2, is DSGVTQTPKHLITATGQRVTLRCSPRSGDLSVYWYQQSLDQGLQFLIQYYNGEERAKGNILERFSAQQFPDLHSELNLSSLELGDSALYFCASSASTGTIYGYTFGSGTRLTVV.

This chain joins TRBV6-1 and TRBJ2-1; D might be TRBD2 (6 bases). The CDR3 contains 16 residues. V lost 2 bases and J lost 4, with 15 bases in between. CDR1 MNHNS and CDR2 SASEGT come from the germline V gene. CDR3 sequence: CASSERTEGPYNEQFF. CDR3 nucleotide sequence: TGTGCCAGCAGTGAACGAACGGAGGGGCCGTACAATGAGCAGTTCTTC.

The rearrangement links TRBV6-1 to TRBJ1-2; D is unresolved. Per the germline V gene, CDR1 is MNHNS and CDR2 is SASEGT. V was shortened by 3 bases and J by 6 bases, with 17 bases between the two germline ends. CDR3 length: 15 amino acids. This CDR3 reads CASSDFDTSFDGYTF. Here the CDR3 DNA reads TGTGCCAGCAGTGATTTCGACACCTCTTTCGATGGCTACACCTTC.

This clone is a singleton in its sample. V usage is TRBV29-1 and J usage is TRBJ1-6; D call uncertain. CDR3 length: 16 residues. Germline V gene sequence: CDR1 SQVTM, CDR2 ANQGSEA. V lost 7 bases and J lost 9, with 25 bases in between. Here the CDR3 reads CSANGRRAADCSPLHF. In nucleotides, the CDR3 is TGCAGCGCCAACGGCCGGCGGGCAGCCGATTGTTCACCCCTCCACTTT.

The CDR3 DNA follows: TGCGCCAGCAGCCCACTACACCCCTCCGGGATGGGCTATGGCTACACCTTC. Translated: CASSPLHPSGMGYGYTF. The gene calls are TRBV4-1 and TRBJ1-2; D gene ambiguous. CDR1 MGHRA and CDR2 YSYEKL come from the germline V gene. The CDR3 has 17 residues. V was trimmed by 4 bases and J by 4 bases, leaving 22 bases between them.

The J gene is TRBJ2-7, the V gene TRBV6-5; 12 bases match TRBD2. This CDR3 is 15 amino acids long. The germline V gene encodes CDR1 MNHEY and CDR2 SVGAGI. Germline trimming cut 6 bases from V and 2 bases from J; bases unmatched to any gene: 5. The CDR3 spells CASSETSGSAYEQYF. The CDR3 DNA reads TGTGCCAGCAGCGAGACTAGCGGGAGCGCCTACGAGCAGTACTTC.

This rearrangement joins TRBV11-3 to TRBJ2-7; no firm D call. The CDR3 has 14 amino acids. Trimming took off 5 bases at V and 3 bases at J, with 14 bases between the two ends. CDR1 and CDR2 (germline): SGHNT, YENEEA. The DNA of the CDR3 is TGTGCCAGCAGCCCAGTCGGTGACATCTACGAGCAGTACTTC. This codes for CASSPVGDIYEQYF.

The chain recombines TRBV5-1 with TRBJ2-7, with 7 bases that match TRBD1. This CDR3 is 14 amino acids long. Germline loops: CDR1 SGHRS, CDR2 YFSETQ. V was clipped by 3 bases and J by 4 bases; unmatched bases: 7. CDR3 sequence reads: CASSSSTGFYEQYF. The CDR3 DNA reads as TGCGCCAGCAGCTCCTCGACAGGGTTTTACGAGCAGTACTTC. The full variable domain, with the rest looked up from reference TRBV5-1 and TRBJ2-7, is KAGVTQTPRYLIKTRGQQVTLSCSPISGHRSVSWYQQTPGQGLQFLFEYFSETQRNKGNFPGRFSGRQFSNSRSEMNVSTLELGDSALYLCASSSSTGFYEQYFGPGTRLTVT.

Here the CDR3 reads CASSLDPSGRSYNEQFF. As DNA, the CDR3 is TGTGCCAGCAGCTTGGACCCAAGCGGAAGATCCTACAATGAGCAGTTCTTC. The J gene is TRBJ2-1, the V gene TRBV5-6, with D perhaps TRBD2 (5 bases). CDR3 length: 17 residues. CDR1 is SGHDT and CDR2 is YYEEEE in the germline V gene. V lost 0 bases and J 1 base, leaving 14 bases between the germline ends.

This clone was seen once. V usage is TRBV30 and J usage is TRBJ1-2; D remains unclear. Germline V lookup: CDR1 GTSNPN, CDR2 SVGIG (reference sequence). The CDR3 runs 11 residues. Deletions cut 5 bases from V and 3 bases from J, with 7 bases between. The CDR3 region has the DNA TGTGCCTGGGCGCGGGACTATGGCTACACCTTC. Translated, it gives CAWARDYGYTF.

The J gene is TRBJ2-7, the V gene TRBV2; 9 positions agree with TRBD2. Germline V gene data show CDR1 as SNHLY and CDR2 as FYNNEI. This CDR3 has 13 residues. Trimming removed 8 bases from V and 2 bases from J; junction bases left unmatched: 4. CDR3 DNA sequence: TGTGCCAGCGAGGCTAGCGGGGCCTACGAGCAGTACTTC. This codes for CASEASGAYEQYF.

The CDR3 coding sequence is TGTGCCATCAGTGCCGAGACAGTTCACACCGGGGAGCTGTTTTTT. Its protein product is CAISAETVHTGELFF. This chain joins TRBV10-3 and TRBJ2-2; a possible D gene is TRBD1 (5 bases). Per the germline V gene, CDR1 is ENHRY and CDR2 is SYGVKD. Trimming pared 4 bases from V and 3 bases from J, leaving 12 bases between. CDR3 length equals 15 residues.

The chain has TRBV7-9 and TRBJ1-1; D call uncertain. Germline values: CDR1 SEHNR, CDR2 FQNEAQ (reference sequence). Trimming took 5 bases from V and 3 from J, leaving 16 bases between them. The CDR3 extends over 15 amino acids. CDR3 amino acids: CASSPALGFYTEAFF. The DNA of the CDR3 is TGTGCCAGCAGCCCTGCACTCGGGTTTTACACTGAAGCTTTCTTT.

This chain links TRBV13 with TRBJ1-2; D is ambiguous. CDR3 size: 12 residues. Germline assignment: CDR1 PRHDT and CDR2 FYEKMQ (reference sequence). The V and J ends lost 5 bases and 8 bases respectively, with 12 bases between them. In nucleotides, the CDR3 is TGTGCCAGCAGCCCCAGTCTCAGGGGCTACACCTTC. Translated: CASSPSLRGYTF.

The V call is TRBV6-5, the J call TRBJ2-1; D perhaps matches TRBD1 (5 bases). There are 14 residues in the CDR3. Trimming shortened V by 5 bases and J by 4 bases, and 12 bases separated the two germline ends. Germline V CDR1 and CDR2: MNHEY, SVGAGI. In nucleotides, the CDR3 is TGTGCCAGCAGTCCGTTCAGGGAATACAATGAGCAGTTCTTC. It specifies CASSPFREYNEQFF.